This T cell receptor (beta chain) was identified in a study of T cells expressing NK-cell markers. This CDR3 region has 13 residues. The germline V gene has CDR1 SEHNR and CDR2 FQNEAQ (reference sequence). Reanalyzing the 5' RACE reads, TCRdb keeps one entry per CDR3 protein, without DNA. This sample's table reports almost 450,000 distinct CDR3 sequences. This receptor was obtained from a woman aged 18 to 75 in good health. The sequencing sample was made of blood T cells: a sorted CD56 or NKG2C T cell subset, CD4+ or CD8+ T cells, or bulk PBMC T cells (not recorded which). The rearrangement uses TRBV7-9 and TRBJ2-1; as DNA is missing, the TRBD2 call by TCRdb cannot be tested. The CDR3 spells CASSLWASNEQFF. Variable domain in full (rest from reference TRBV7-9 and TRBJ2-1): DTGVSQNPRHKITKRGQNVTFRCDPISEHNRLYWYRQTLGQGPEFLTYFQNEAQLEKSRLLSDRFSAERPKGSFSTLEIQRTEQGDSAMYLCASSLWASNEQFFGPGTRLTVL.